These 32 T cell receptor beta chains came from one sample sequenced in a study of blood T cell repertoires in COVID-19. Repertoires were generated with immunoSEQ multiplex PCR, while TCRdb's copy carries only in-frame clones and drops some. Of over 250,000 clones listed, around nine tenths are singletons. Sequencing input: peripheral blood. These receptors were obtained from a man aged 40-50 years who had recovered from COVID-19.

This chain joins TRBV10-1 and TRBJ1-3; D might be TRBD1 (6 bases). The CDR3 consists of 14 residues. Germline CDR1 WNHNN, CDR2 SYGVQD (reference sequence). Trimming removed 2 bases from V and 2 bases from J, with 7 bases in between. The CDR3 sequence is CASSEHRAGNTIYF. CDR3 nucleotide sequence: TGCGCCAGCAGTGAGCACAGGGCTGGAAACACCATATATTTT.

This chain uses TRBV19 with TRBJ1-1; D remains unclear. Trimming stripped 4 bases from V and 2 bases from J, with 17 bases between. The CDR3 runs 16 residues. Germline CDR1 reads LNHDA; CDR2 reads SQIVND (reference sequence). The CDR3 DNA follows: TGTGCCAGTAGTAGGTTGGGGTCGGGGAAAAACACTGAAGCTTTCTTT. As protein: CASSRLGSGKNTEAFF. Variable domain in full (rest from reference TRBV19 and TRBJ1-1): DGGITQSPKYLFRKEGQNVTLSCEQNLNHDAMYWYRQDPGQGLRLIYYSQIVNDFQKGDIAEGYSVSREKKESFPLTVTSAQKNPTAFYLCASSRLGSGKNTEAFFGQGTRLTVV.

The chain links TRBV6-4 to TRBJ2-1; 9 positions agree with TRBD2. The junction had 7 bases not matched to a gene; V was cut back by 2 bases and J by 2 bases. CDR1 is MRHNA, CDR2 SNTAGT, per germline. The CDR3 runs 17 residues. The CDR3 nucleotides read TGTGCCAGCAGTGACCCAATAGCGGGGGAGGCCTACAATGAGCAGTTCTTC. Its protein is CASSDPIAGEAYNEQFF.

The gene calls are TRBV19 and TRBJ1-2, with TRBD1 as a possible D gene (6 bases). Per germline, CDR1 LNHDA and CDR2 SQIVND (reference sequence). CDR3 length: 14 residues. Trimming removed 5 bases from V and 3 bases from J, with 13 bases in between. The CDR3 DNA is TGTGCCAGTAGTCCCGGGGGGCACGACTATGGCTACACCTTC. Amino acid sequence: CASSPGGHDYGYTF.

The chain links TRBV27 to TRBJ1-5, with 7 bases matching TRBD1. Germline values: CDR1 MNHEY, CDR2 SMNVEV (reference sequence). Losses at the gene ends were 3 bases for V and 0 bases for J; bases not matched to a gene: 2. The CDR3 totals 15 residues. The CDR3 protein is CASSFTGDSNQPQHF. The CDR3 DNA is TGTGCCAGCAGTTTCACAGGGGATAGCAATCAGCCCCAGCATTTT.

This chain links TRBV29-1 with TRBJ1-1; possibly TRBD1 for D (5 bases). This CDR3 has 11 amino acids. V lost 0 bases and J lost 9, with 8 bases in between. Germline V gene lookup returns CDR1 SQVTM and CDR2 ANQGSEA. CDR3 amino acids: CSVEEQAKAFF. The DNA for the CDR3 is TGCAGCGTTGAAGAACAGGCAAAAGCTTTCTTT.

This chain links TRBV24-1 with TRBJ2-2, with D unresolved. The CDR3 covers 14 residues. Germline V gene sequence: CDR1 KGHDR, CDR2 SFDVKD. Trimming took off 5 bases at V and 2 bases at J, with 8 bases between the two ends. CDR3 residues: CATSGLPNTGELFF. Written as DNA, the CDR3 is TGTGCCACCAGTGGCCTACCTAACACCGGGGAGCTGTTTTTT.

This clone was counted between two and nine times. This chain's CDR3 is CAWSSWGTAMNTEAFF. CDR3 bases: TGTGCCTGGAGTTCCTGGGGGACAGCCATGAACACTGAAGCTTTCTTT. The gene calls are TRBV30 and TRBJ1-1, with 7 positions matching TRBD1. The CDR3 extends over 16 amino acids. V lost 2 bases, J lost 0 bases, and 9 bases stayed unmatched. CDR1 GTSNPN and CDR2 SVGIG come from the germline V gene (reference sequence). Variable domain in full (rest from reference TRBV30 and TRBJ1-1): SQTIHQWPATLVQPVGSPLSLECTVEGTSNPNLYWYRQAAGRGLQLLFYSVGIGQISSEVPQNLSASRPQDRQFILSSKKLLLSDSGFYLCAWSSWGTAMNTEAFFGQGTRLTVV.

The gene calls are TRBV19 and TRBJ1-6; D call uncertain. This CDR3 has 14 residues. Trimming took off 3 bases at V and 4 bases at J, with 7 bases between the two ends. The germline V gene has CDR1 LNHDA and CDR2 SQIVND (reference sequence). The CDR3 region is CASSMWQYNSPLHF. The CDR3 coding sequence is TGTGCCAGTAGTATGTGGCAGTATAATTCACCCCTCCACTTT.

The rearrangement joins TRBV15 to TRBJ2-7; D uncertain. Trimming cost V 0 bases and J 5 bases, with 8 bases left between them. This CDR3 contains 13 residues. In germline, CDR1 is LNHNV, CDR2 YYDKDF (reference sequence). The CDR3, as DNA: TGTGCCACCAGCAGAGATCTTCGGGACGAGCAGTACTTC. It encodes CATSRDLRDEQYF.

The rearrangement links TRBV29-1 to TRBJ2-7, with TRBD1 matching over 8 bases. The trim removed 6 bases at V and 0 bases at J, leaving 4 bases unmatched. The CDR3 has 13 residues. CDR1 is SQVTM and CDR2 is ANQGSEA in the germline V gene. CDR3 nucleotides: TGCAGCGTGCTCGGACAGGGCTCCTACGAGCAGTACTTC. Amino acids: CSVLGQGSYEQYF.

This clone came up once. The chain is built from TRBV2 and TRBJ1-1; D is unresolved. Germline V gene data show CDR1 as SNHLY and CDR2 as FYNNEI. CDR3 length: 13 amino acids. V gave up 5 bases and J gave up 1 base, with 8 bases separating them. CDR3 residues: CASSQGQNTEAFF. CDR3 nucleotides: TGTGCCAGCAGTCAAGGGCAGAACACTGAAGCTTTCTTT.

The CDR3 DNA reads TGTGCCAGCAGCCCCTTTACTAGCGGAGCAAGGGACAATGAGCAGTTCTTC. As protein: CASSPFTSGARDNEQFF. The genes are TRBV7-6 and TRBJ2-1, with 8 bases that match TRBD2. V shed 5 bases and J 5 bases; nucleotides not matched to a gene: 14. Germline loops: CDR1 SGHVS, CDR2 FNYEAQ. This CDR3 has 17 residues.

The chain couples TRBV5-1 to TRBJ2-3, with D perhaps matching TRBD2 (6 bases). Germline V CDR1 and CDR2: SGHRS, YFSETQ. The germline V and J ends were trimmed by 6 bases and 1 base, with 15 bases remaining between them. CDR3 size: 15 residues. In nucleotides, the CDR3 is TGCGCCAGCACCCAGGGAGCGGGCGGCACAGATACGCAGTATTTT. Translated: CASTQGAGGTDTQYF.

The rearrangement links TRBV7-6 to TRBJ2-5; 10 nucleotides align to TRBD2. The CDR3 runs 18 residues. Germline V gene lookup returns CDR1 SGHVS and CDR2 FNYEAQ. V was clipped by 5 bases and J by 0 bases; unmatched bases: 12. The CDR3 is CASSPVVAGGPNQETQYF. The CDR3 DNA sequence: TGTGCCAGCAGCCCGGTTGTAGCGGGGGGACCCAACCAAGAGACCCAGTACTTC.

This chain connects TRBV7-3 to TRBJ1-5; no clear D. Germline CDR1 and CDR2: SGHTA and FQGTGA. This CDR3 is built from 13 residues. The V end lost 1 base, the J end lost 9 bases, and 10 bases lay between the germline ends. The CDR3 sequence: CASSLKHEGPQHF. The CDR3 region has the DNA TGTGCCAGCAGCTTAAAACATGAGGGGCCCCAGCATTTT.

The gene calls are TRBV19 and TRBJ2-6, with 10 bases matching TRBD2. Germline V gives CDR1 LNHDA, CDR2 SQIVND (reference sequence). J lost 4 bases, V lost 1 base, and 10 bases had no gene match. The CDR3 is 19 residues long. CDR3 DNA: TGTGCCAGTAGTATAGGTGGGCTAGCGGGAGTTTCGGGGGCCAACGTCCTGACTTTC. Translated, it gives CASSIGGLAGVSGANVLTF.

This sequence joins TRBV18 and TRBJ2-7; 9 bases are a match to TRBD2. The V gene's germline CDR1 is KGHSH and CDR2 LQKENI. The CDR3 has 14 amino acids. V was pared by 6 bases and J by 5 bases, with 8 bases of the junction left unmatched. As DNA, the CDR3 is TGTGCCAGCTCGTCCGGGACTAGCTTCAACGAGCAGTACTTC. Protein: CASSSGTSFNEQYF.

The chain recombines TRBV5-5 with TRBJ2-3; TRBD2 matches 9 bases. The V segment lost 4 bases and the J segment 4 bases; nucleotides outside the gene matches: 10. The CDR3 has 16 residues. Per germline, CDR1 SGHKS and CDR2 YYEKEE (reference sequence). The CDR3 DNA is TGTGCCAGCAGCCTTTTACCGGGACTAGCTTCAGATACGCAGTATTTT. It specifies CASSLLPGLASDTQYF.

V usage is TRBV7-9 and J usage is TRBJ2-7; tentative D call: TRBD2 (6 bases). The CDR3 has 12 residues. Germline V gene sequence: CDR1 SEHNR, CDR2 FQNEAQ (reference sequence). The V and J ends lost 2 bases and 5 bases respectively, with 7 bases between them. The CDR3 coding sequence is TGTGCCAGCAGCTTATGGGGGGACGAGCAGTACTTC. It encodes CASSLWGDEQYF. Full variable domain (outside the CDR3, taken from reference TRBV7-9 and TRBJ2-7): DTGVSQNPRHKITKRGQNVTFRCDPISEHNRLYWYRQTLGQGPEFLTYFQNEAQLEKSRLLSDRFSAERPKGSFSTLEIQRTEQGDSAMYLCASSLWGDEQYFGPGTRLTVT.

The chain carries TRBV19 and TRBJ1-1; no reliable D call. Trimming took off 3 bases at V and 3 bases at J, with 11 bases between the two ends. Germline V gene data show CDR1 as LNHDA and CDR2 as SQIVND (reference sequence). CDR3 size: 14 residues. CDR3 sequence (DNA): TGTGCCAGTAGTATTCGGGGTGTCGACACTGAAGCTTTCTTT. Translation gives CASSIRGVDTEAFF.

On this clone itself: Other DNA sequences of this sample code for an identical CDR3. CDR3 in DNA: TGTGCCAGCAGCTTTAGCTCCTATAATTCACCCCTCCACTTT. Amino acids: CASSFSSYNSPLHF. V and J are TRBV27 and TRBJ1-6, with no clear D. From germline, CDR1 is MNHEY and CDR2 SMNVEV (reference sequence). V shed 6 bases and J shed 0 bases, with 6 bases lying between them. This CDR3 has 14 residues.

J is TRBJ2-5 and V is TRBV12-3 or TRBV12-4; 8 positions match TRBD2. CDR3 size: 13 residues. V was pared by 6 bases and J by 4 bases, with 4 bases of the junction left unmatched. This CDR3 is CASREREGETQYF. The CDR3 nucleotides are TGTGCCAGCAGGGAACGGGAGGGAGAGACCCAGTACTTC.

The genes are TRBV19 and TRBJ1-3; a possible D gene is TRBD1 (6 bases). V shed 2 bases and J shed 2 bases, with 10 bases lying between them. This CDR3 comprises 15 residues. Germline CDR1 and CDR2: LNHDA and SQIVND (reference sequence). The CDR3: CASSISNRAGNTIYF. The CDR3 DNA is TGTGCCAGTAGTATATCCAACAGGGCTGGAAACACCATATATTTT.

The sample holds one count of this clone. V is TRBV7-8 and J is TRBJ2-3; D unclear. Germline V gene lookup returns CDR1 SGHVS and CDR2 FQNEAQ. V shed 1 base and J shed 6 bases, with 14 bases lying between them. This CDR3 contains 15 residues. CDR3 amino acids: CASSLESGYYDTQYF. CDR3 bases: TGTGCCAGCAGCTTAGAATCCGGGTATTACGATACGCAGTATTTT.

The chain couples TRBV10-3 to TRBJ1-3; D gene uncertain. V lost 7 bases to trimming and J lost 6 bases, with 10 bases between them. Germline assignment: CDR1 ENHRY and CDR2 SYGVKD. The CDR3 extends over 12 amino acids. The CDR3 nucleotides read TGTGCCATCAATACACACGAAAACACCATATATTTT. Translated: CAINTHENTIYF.

J is TRBJ2-4 and V is TRBV5-1; 7 nucleotides align to TRBD1. Germline trimming cut 4 bases from V and 9 bases from J; bases unmatched to any gene: 19. This CDR3 region has 17 residues. From germline, CDR1 is SGHRS and CDR2 YFSETQ. The CDR3: CASSTTGTAQTRSIQYF. The CDR3 nucleotides read TGCGCCAGCAGCACCACCGGGACAGCACAGACAAGAAGCATTCAGTACTTC.

V and J are TRBV5-8 and TRBJ2-7; 8 bases line up with TRBD2. This CDR3 is 15 amino acids long. V was pared by 7 bases and J by 1 base, with 10 bases of the junction left unmatched. Germline CDR1 is SGHTS and CDR2 is YDEGEE. This CDR3 reads CASRRWREVSYEQYF. The CDR3 nucleotides read TGTGCCAGCCGCCGTTGGCGGGAGGTATCCTACGAGCAGTACTTC.

The CDR3 region is CSVTWKGDEQYF. The CDR3 DNA reads TGCAGCGTTACTTGGAAAGGGGACGAGCAGTACTTC. The chain couples TRBV29-1 to TRBJ2-7; maybe TRBD1 (5 bases). Trimming took off 5 bases at V and 5 bases at J, with 13 bases between the two ends. The CDR3 consists of 12 residues. Germline CDR1 reads SQVTM; CDR2 reads ANQGSEA.

V is TRBV9 and J is TRBJ2-2; D is perhaps TRBD2 (6 bases). The CDR3 loop spans 15 amino acids. V was cut by 0 bases and J by 1 base, with 7 bases left in between. CDR1 is SGDLS, CDR2 YYNGEE, per germline. CDR3 DNA sequence: TGTGCCAGCAGCGTAGTGGGGGGGAACACCGGGGAGCTGTTTTTT. Its translation: CASSVVGGNTGELFF.

The chain carries TRBV7-3 and TRBJ2-7; maybe TRBD2 (7 bases). V shed 5 bases and J shed 5 bases, with 22 bases lying between them. The CDR3 consists of 16 residues. Looked up from germline, CDR1 is SGHTA and CDR2 is FQGTGA. CDR3 nucleotides: TGTGCCAGCAGCCCCGGAGGGGGGGGGAGAGGCGACGAGCAGTACTTC. Protein product: CASSPGGGGRGDEQYF.

This chain uses TRBV19 with TRBJ2-3, with D perhaps given as TRBD1 or TRBD2 (9 bases each). The length of the CDR3 is 20 residues. Trimming cost V 5 bases and J 6 bases, with 33 bases left between them. Germline CDR1 LNHDA, CDR2 SQIVND (reference sequence). DNA for the CDR3: TGTGCCAGTAGTGGAAACAGGGGGCGGCTAGCGGGGACCCTTTCGGATACGCAGTATTTT. Translation gives CASSGNRGRLAGTLSDTQYF.